The text below deals with one T cell receptor (beta chain). The antigen remains unidentified. The time point was: peripheral blood 6 weeks after treatment start. The data derive from a study of PD-L1 blockade in urothelial cancer. Sequencing was performed with immunoSEQ multiplex PCR; in TCRdb, only in-frame clones are kept and a portion is missing. The sample has more than 90,000 clones, around four fifths seen once; the top ten hold 8.4%. The germline V and J ends were trimmed by 4 bases and 4 bases, with 17 bases remaining between them. CDR1 and CDR2 (germline): SGHVS, FQNEAQ. The CDR3 spans 15 residues. The study's findings and limits: Better survival was forecast by a pretreatment blood TCR clonality below the median. Tumor-associated blood clones were expanded more by durable-benefit patients at 3 weeks.

Specimen: PBMCs, collected around atezolizumab (anti-PD-L1) treatment. The clonotype originates from a man in his 70s with urothelial cancer. This chain joins TRBV7-8 and TRBJ2-7, with D possibly matching TRBD1 (6 bases). This CDR3 reads CASSSTGANLYEQYF. The CDR3 bases are TGTGCCAGCAGCTCGACAGGAGCGAATTTGTACGAGCAGTACTTC.